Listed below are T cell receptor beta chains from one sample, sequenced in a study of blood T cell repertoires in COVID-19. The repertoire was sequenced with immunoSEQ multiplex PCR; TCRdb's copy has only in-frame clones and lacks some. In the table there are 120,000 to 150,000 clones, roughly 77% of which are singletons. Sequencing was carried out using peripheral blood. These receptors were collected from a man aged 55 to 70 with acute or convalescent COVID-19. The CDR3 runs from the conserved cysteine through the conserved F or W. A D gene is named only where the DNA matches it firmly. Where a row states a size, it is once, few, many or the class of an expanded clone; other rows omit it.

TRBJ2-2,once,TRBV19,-,TGTGCCAGTAGTATTGGGCTGAACACCGGGGAGCTGTTTTTT,CASSIGLNTGELFF
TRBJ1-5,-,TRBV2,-,TGTGCCAGCAGTGGGTCCGGGTCGGGGGTCCAGCCCCAGCATTTT,CASSGSGSGVQPQHF
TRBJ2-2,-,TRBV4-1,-,TGCGCCAGCAGCCATGGCAGTAACACCGGGGAGCTGTTTTTT,CASSHGSNTGELFF
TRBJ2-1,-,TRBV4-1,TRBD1,TGCGCCAGCAGCCAAGAAATAACCCGGACAGGGGAGCAGTTCTTC,CASSQEITRTGEQFF
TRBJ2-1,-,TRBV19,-,TGTGCCAGTAGGGACAGCCAACGGGAGCAGTTCTTC,CASRDSQREQFF
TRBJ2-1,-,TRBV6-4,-,TGTGCCAGTAGAATCGAGCAGTTCTTC,CASRIEQFF
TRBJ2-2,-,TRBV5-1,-,TGCGCCAGCAGCGTGACAGCCCTCTCGGCCGGGGAGCTGTTTTTT,CASSVTALSAGELFF
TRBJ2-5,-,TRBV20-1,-,TGCAGTGCTGGCCATCAGGGGTCCCAGTACTTC,CSAGHQGSQYF
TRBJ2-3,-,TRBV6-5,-,TGTGCCAGCAGTTACGAGCGGACCACAGATACGCAGTATTTT,CASSYERTTDTQYF
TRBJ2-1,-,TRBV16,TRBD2,TGTGCCAGCAGCCCCGGGACTAGCGGGGCCCTTGGGCAGTTCTTC,CASSPGTSGALGQFF
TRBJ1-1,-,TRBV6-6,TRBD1,TGTGCCAGCAGTTCGGACAGGTTAACTGAAGCTTTCTTT,CASSSDRLTEAFF
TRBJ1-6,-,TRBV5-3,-,TGTGCCAGAAGGTACGACAGGACGACCTATAATTCACCCCTCCACTTT,CARRYDRTTYNSPLHF
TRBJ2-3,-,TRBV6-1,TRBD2,TGTGCCAGCAGTGTCACCCTAGGGAGGGTCACAGATACGCAGTATTTT,CASSVTLGRVTDTQYF
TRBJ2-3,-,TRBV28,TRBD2,TGTGCCAGCAGTGGCGGGGGACTAGCGGGACCCACAGATACGCAGTATTTT,CASSGGGLAGPTDTQYF
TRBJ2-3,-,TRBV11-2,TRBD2,TGTGCCAGCAGCTGGACTAGCGGGAGCTCAGATACGCAGTATTTT,CASSWTSGSSDTQYF
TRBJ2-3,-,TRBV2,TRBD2,TGTGCCAGCACTCCCTCTAGCGGGGCCACAGATACGCAGTATTTT,CASTPSSGATDTQYF
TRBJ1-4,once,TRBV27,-,TGTGCCAGCAGTTTATTAGTTACCGAAAAACTGTTTTTT,CASSLLVTEKLFF
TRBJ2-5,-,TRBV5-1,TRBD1,TGCGCCAGCAACGGGAAGGGACAGGGATTGGAGACCCAGTACTTC,CASNGKGQGLETQYF
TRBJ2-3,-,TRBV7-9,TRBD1,TGTGCCAGCACTTGGGGCATGACAGGGGGAACAGATACGCAGTATTTT,CASTWGMTGGTDTQYF
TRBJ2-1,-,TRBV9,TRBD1,TGTGCCAGCAGCGGGACGGACAGGGGGTTTCACGGCCGGCTCCACAATGAGCAGTTCTTC,CASSGTDRGFHGRLHNEQFF
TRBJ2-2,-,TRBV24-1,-,TGTGCCACCAGTGATTTGCCCCAGACAGGGAACACCGGGGAGCTGTTTTTT,CATSDLPQTGNTGELFF
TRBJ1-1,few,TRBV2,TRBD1,TGTGCCAGCAGTGCAGGGGGCAACACTGAAGCTTTCTTT,CASSAGGNTEAFF
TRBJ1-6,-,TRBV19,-,TGTGCCAGTGAAACGACAGGCTCTAATTCACCCCTCCACTTT,CASETTGSNSPLHF
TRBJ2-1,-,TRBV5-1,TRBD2,TGCGCCAGCAGCTCCGGGTCGACTAGCGGCCTCCTTTCTGAGCAGTTCTTC,CASSSGSTSGLLSEQFF
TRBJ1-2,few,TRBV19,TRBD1,TGTGCCAGTACCGCGGACAGGGGAAGGGGCGGCTACACCTTC,CASTADRGRGGYTF
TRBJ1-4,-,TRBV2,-,TGTGCCAGCAGTGGTCGGAGGGTTAAGGGTGAAAAACTGTTTTTT,CASSGRRVKGEKLFF